Each of the 13 T cell receptor beta chains below was sequenced from the same sample in a study of spatial heterogeneity in lung cancer. Via MiXCR, TCRdb re-called the 5' RACE reads, giving one row per CDR3 protein. The sample consists of 2,500 to 3,000 distinct CDR3 sequences, around 2.9% of them appearing once. Noted time point: sample taken at primary tumor resection. Sequenced material: normal lung tissue next to the tumor, taken at surgery. Receptors originate from a male donor with early-stage non-small cell lung cancer.

This clonotype was detected ten times or more. The chain carries TRBV29-1 and TRBJ2-1, with TRBD2 matching 9 bases. The ends lost 7 bases at V and 4 bases at J; junction bases unmatched: 5. The CDR3 covers 13 residues. Germline loops: CDR1 SQVTM, CDR2 ANQGSEA. CDR3 bases: TGCAGCGCGACTAGCGGAGCTTACAATGAGCAGTTCTTC. Its translation: CSATSGAYNEQFF.

This clonotype was found a few times. This sequence may be a read error, since a much larger clone differs from it by one base. The V call is TRBV2, the J call TRBJ2-5; D gene uncertain. Germline CDR1 is SNHLY and CDR2 is FYNNEI. The CDR3 has 13 amino acids. Deletions cut 7 bases from V and 1 base from J, with 10 bases between. This CDR3 reads CASNLVGQETQYF. The CDR3 nucleotides read TGTGCCAGCAATCTTGTGGGCCAAGAGACCCAGTACTTC.

This clonotype was counted many times. This chain joins TRBV29-1 and TRBJ2-5; TRBD2 agrees at 11 bases. Unmatched junction bases numbered 17, after V lost 0 bases and J lost 5 bases. The CDR3 is made up of 19 amino acids. Germline CDR1 and CDR2: SQVTM and ANQGSEA. CDR3 DNA sequence: TGCAGCGTTGAAGATCAACTAGCGGGGGCCCTCCGGAATTTGGAGACCCAGTACTTC. This codes for CSVEDQLAGALRNLETQYF. The full variable domain, in which reference TRBV29-1 and TRBJ2-5 provide the parts outside the CDR3, is SAVISQKPSRDICQRGTSLTIQCQVDSQVTMMFWYRQQPGQSLTLIATANQGSEATYESGFVIDKFPISRPNLTFSTLTVSNMSPEDSSIYLCSVEDQLAGALRNLETQYFGPGTRLLVL.

This clonotype was observed many times. V and J are TRBV7-9 and TRBJ2-5; D is perhaps TRBD2 (5 bases). Trimming shortened V by 1 base and J by 1 base, and 10 bases separated the two germline ends. CDR1 SEHNR and CDR2 FQNEAQ come from the germline V gene (reference sequence). There are 15 residues in the CDR3. The chain's CDR3 is CASSLGAGLQETQYF. In nucleotides, the CDR3 is TGTGCCAGCAGCTTAGGGGCAGGACTCCAAGAGACCCAGTACTTC.

By share, this clonotype ranks as medium-sized. V gene TRBV4-3 combines with J gene TRBJ1-5; D is uncertain. V was trimmed by 0 bases and J by 0 bases, leaving 6 bases between them. This CDR3 spans 15 amino acids. The germline V gene has CDR1 LGHNA and CDR2 YSLEER. The CDR3 loop reads CASSQDRNSNQPQHF. Written as DNA, the CDR3 is TGCGCCAGCAGCCAAGATAGAAATAGCAATCAGCCCCAGCATTTT.

This clonotype was found many times. The chain couples TRBV10-3 to TRBJ2-1; 11 positions match TRBD2. The V gene's germline CDR1 is ENHRY and CDR2 SYGVKD. With 6 bases clipped from V and 6 bases from J, the junction kept 4 bases outside the gene matches. The CDR3 is 14 amino acids. As DNA, the CDR3 is TGTGCCATCAGAGGGACTAGCGGAGCCAATGAGCAGTTCTTC. It is translated as CAIRGTSGANEQFF.

This clonotype is classed as medium-sized. The chain carries TRBV5-6 and TRBJ1-2; 11 bases agree with TRBD1. With V trimmed by 1 base and J by 4 bases, 6 bases remained unmatched. There are 16 residues in the CDR3. Germline V gives CDR1 SGHDT, CDR2 YYEEEE. This CDR3 is CASSLFGTGGIYGYTF. CDR3 bases: TGTGCCAGCAGCTTGTTCGGGACAGGGGGAATCTATGGCTACACCTTC.

This clonotype is medium-sized in the sample. The chain combines TRBV4-3 with TRBJ2-1, with D maybe TRBD2 (6 bases). The CDR3 runs 16 residues. Trimming removed 0 bases at V and 4 bases at J, with 13 bases between. Germline CDR1 is LGHNA and CDR2 is YSLEER. CDR3 region: CASSQDLRLEYNEQFF. CDR3 coding DNA: TGCGCCAGCAGCCAAGATCTGAGACTAGAGTACAATGAGCAGTTCTTC.

This clonotype is classed as medium-sized. This chain connects TRBV28 to TRBJ2-7; 7 positions agree with TRBD1. The CDR3 is made up of 13 amino acids. V lost 4 bases, J lost 6 bases, and 6 bases stayed unmatched. Germline values: CDR1 MDHEN, CDR2 SYDVKM. CDR3 nucleotides: TGTGCCAGCAGTTCGACAGGGTCGGGCGAGCAGTACTTC. Its translation: CASSSTGSGEQYF. Complete variable domain (other parts from reference TRBV28 and TRBJ2-7): DVKVTQSSRYLVKRTGEKVFLECVQDMDHENMFWYRQDPGLGLRLIYFSYDVKMKEKGDIPEGYSVSREKKERFSLILESASTNQTSMYLCASSSTGSGEQYFGPGTRLTVT.

By proportion, this clonotype is medium-sized. J is TRBJ1-5 and V is TRBV6-1; 7 nucleotides agree with TRBD1. V trimming: 3 bases; J trimming: 7 bases; junction bases outside the gene matches: 9. The CDR3 length is 15 residues. Germline values: CDR1 MNHNS, CDR2 SASEGT. The CDR3 sequence is CASSDRQGMNQPQHF. The CDR3 nucleotides are TGTGCCAGCAGTGACAGACAGGGAATGAACCAGCCCCAGCATTTT.

By sample fraction, this clonotype is medium-sized. CDR3 amino acids: CASYPGQGSHEQYF. The CDR3 DNA follows: TGTGCCAGCTATCCTGGACAGGGGTCCCACGAGCAGTACTTC. This sequence joins TRBV5-8 and TRBJ2-7, with TRBD1 matching over 9 bases. J lost 5 bases, V lost 7 bases, and 10 bases had no gene match. Germline lookup yields CDR1 SGHTS and CDR2 YDEGEE. The CDR3 sequence is 14 residues long.

At least ten counts were recorded for this clonotype. The rearrangement links TRBV12-3 or TRBV12-4 to TRBJ2-3, with TRBD2 matching 10 bases. The CDR3 totals 17 residues. V shed 1 base and J 6 bases; nucleotides not matched to a gene: 10. In nucleotides, the CDR3 is TGTGCCAGCAGTTTAGAGAGGACTAGCGGAGCCAGGGATACGCAGTATTTT. Protein sequence: CASSLERTSGARDTQYF.

This clonotype qualifies as medium-sized. The J gene is TRBJ1-1, the V gene TRBV6-1, with a tentative D call TRBD1 (6 bases). Trimming cost V 2 bases and J 6 bases, with 10 bases left between them. Germline V gene data show CDR1 as MNHNS and CDR2 as SASEGT. The CDR3 is made up of 13 amino acids. The CDR3 spells CASSETGKAEAFF. CDR3 coding DNA: TGTGCCAGCAGTGAAACAGGGAAGGCTGAAGCTTTCTTT.